A single sample gave rise to the 10 T cell receptor beta chains below, sequenced in a study of CD8 T cells in Susac syndrome (dated by TCRdb to about 2019). The library relied on the immunoSEQ multiplex PCR assay. RNA was extracted using the RNeasy kit, and about 0.45 to 1 ug of the RNA was reverse transcribed with random hexamers. TCRdb redid the processing of the public reads, applying fastp at Q25 and MiXCR, and retained in-frame beta chains. Merged by CDR3 protein, the rows form single entries marked with the most common genes and DNA. This sample has some 150,000 distinct CDR3 sequences in its table, and approximately 96% of those were observed once. Of the sample, about 0.16% is held by the ten largest clones. Sequencing input: CD4+ T cells from PBMCs. These receptors originate from a human donor with Susac syndrome.

The sample holds a few counts of this clonotype. The chain couples TRBV14 to TRBJ2-1; TRBD2 matches 12 bases. This CDR3 has 15 amino acids. With 3 bases clipped from V and 3 bases from J, the junction kept 0 bases outside the gene matches. The germline V gene has CDR1 SGHDN and CDR2 FVKESK. CDR3 protein: CASSQTSGGYNEQFF. In nucleotides, the CDR3 is TGTGCCAGCAGCCAGACTAGCGGGGGCTACAATGAGCAGTTCTTC.

The chain carries TRBV10-3 and TRBJ2-1; the match to TRBD2 covers 11 bases. The V segment lost 0 bases and the J segment 7 bases; nucleotides outside the gene matches: 5. The CDR3 is made up of 16 amino acids. Germline CDR1 reads ENHRY; CDR2 reads SYGVKD. The CDR3 DNA follows: TGTGCCATCAGTGAGTCGAGGCTAGCGGGGGGAAATGAGCAGTTCTTC. Its translation is CAISESRLAGGNEQFF.

The V and J genes are TRBV7-9 and TRBJ1-2, with no clear D. The CDR3 has 14 residues. V was clipped by 2 bases and J by 1 base, with 8 bases between them. Germline V gives CDR1 SEHNR, CDR2 FQNEAQ (reference sequence). This chain's CDR3 is CASSLRTDNYGYTF. The CDR3, as DNA: TGTGCCAGCAGCTTACGGACGGATAACTATGGCTACACCTTC.

This chain links TRBV5-6 with TRBJ1-1; D is perhaps TRBD1 (5 bases). The CDR3 runs 16 residues. CDR1 is SGHDT, CDR2 YYEEEE, per germline. The V gene lost 1 base and the J gene lost 1 base, with 14 bases spanning the gap. CDR3 coding DNA: TGTGCCAGCAGCTTGATATTAACCCAGGGGAACACTGAAGCTTTCTTT. This translates into CASSLILTQGNTEAFF. Together with reference TRBV5-6 and TRBJ1-1, the CDR3 gives the full variable domain: DAGVTQSPTHLIKTRGQQVTLRCSPKSGHDTVSWYQQALGQGPQFIFQYYEEEERQRGNFPDRFSGHQFPNYSSELNVNALLLGDSALYLCASSLILTQGNTEAFFGQGTRLTVV.

This chain connects TRBV5-1 to TRBJ2-2, with D possibly TRBD1 on 5 matching bases. Germline CDR1 SGHRS, CDR2 YFSETQ. Trimming took off 0 bases at V and 2 bases at J, with 14 bases between the two ends. The CDR3 loop spans 17 amino acids. The CDR3 loop is CASSLDPAGQNTGELFF. The CDR3 coding sequence is TGCGCCAGCAGCTTGGATCCTGCAGGACAAAACACCGGGGAGCTGTTTTTT.

The chain links TRBV20-1 to TRBJ2-3; D gene uncertain. V lost 0 bases and J 0 bases, leaving 13 bases between the germline ends. The CDR3 has 16 residues. Germline CDR1 DFQATT, CDR2 SNEGSKA (reference sequence). The CDR3 coding sequence is TGCAGTGCTAGAGATTGGGCGCGGTCTAGCACAGATACGCAGTATTTT. It yields the protein CSARDWARSSTDTQYF.

This chain links TRBV19 with TRBJ1-1; 7 bases fit TRBD1. Germline V gene data show CDR1 as LNHDA and CDR2 as SQIVND (reference sequence). With V trimmed by 9 bases and J by 1 base, 8 bases remained unmatched. This CDR3 has 14 residues. CDR3 in amino acids: CASTQGLRNTEAFF. In DNA, the CDR3 is TGTGCCAGCACACAGGGGTTACGGAACACTGAAGCTTTCTTT.

The J gene is TRBJ1-2, the V gene TRBV20-1, with unresolved D. There are 9 residues in the CDR3. The V end lost 5 bases, the J end lost 6 bases, and 4 bases lay between the germline ends. Germline values: CDR1 DFQATT, CDR2 SNEGSKA (reference sequence). CDR3 sequence reads: CSALNGYTF. CDR3 DNA sequence: TGCAGTGCTCTTAATGGCTACACCTTC.

The chain joins TRBV6-4 to TRBJ2-3, with TRBD2 matching 8 bases. The CDR3 spans 11 residues. Germline CDR1 is MRHNA and CDR2 is SNTAGT. The CDR3 loop reads CATSGGDTQYF. The CDR3 DNA sequence: TGTGCTACGAGCGGGGGCGATACGCAGTATTTT.

This chain links TRBV29-1 with TRBJ2-1; no clear D gene. Looked up from germline, CDR1 is SQVTM and CDR2 is ANQGSEA. Trimming removed 8 bases at V and 7 bases at J, with 12 bases between. There are 11 residues in the CDR3. The CDR3 sequence is CSPEYGNEQFF. The CDR3 DNA follows: TGCAGCCCCGAGTATGGAAATGAGCAGTTCTTC.